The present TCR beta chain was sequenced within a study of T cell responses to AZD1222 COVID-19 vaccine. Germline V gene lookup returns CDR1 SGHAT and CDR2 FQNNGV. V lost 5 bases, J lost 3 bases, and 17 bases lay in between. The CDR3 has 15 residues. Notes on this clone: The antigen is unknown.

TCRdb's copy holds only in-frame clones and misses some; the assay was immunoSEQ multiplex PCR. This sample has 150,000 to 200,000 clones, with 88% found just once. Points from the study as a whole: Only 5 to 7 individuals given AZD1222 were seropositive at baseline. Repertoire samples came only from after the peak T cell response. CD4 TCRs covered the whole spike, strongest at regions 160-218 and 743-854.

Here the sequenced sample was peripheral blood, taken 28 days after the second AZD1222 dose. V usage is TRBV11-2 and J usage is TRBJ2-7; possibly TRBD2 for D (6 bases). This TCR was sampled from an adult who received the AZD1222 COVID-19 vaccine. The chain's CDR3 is CASSRETGRNYEQYF. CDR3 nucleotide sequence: TGTGCCAGCAGCCGGGAGACCGGACGGAACTACGAGCAGTACTTC.